Shown below are 10 T cell receptor beta chains from a single sample sequenced in a study of CD8+ T cells in alopecia areata. Treatment reported: oral pan-JAK inhibitor, 5-10 mg twice daily. RNA, once extracted, was reverse transcribed into cDNA for use as the sequencing template. Produced via immunoSEQ multiplex PCR; TCRdb's table is partial and in-frame only. The sample has 150,000 to 250,000 clones, about three fifths seen once; the top ten hold 5.5%. The sequencing here drew on CD4+ T cells sorted from blood, taken at week 24, from a patient treated with tofacitinib. These receptors came from a human donor with alopecia areata.

The chain combines TRBV2 with TRBJ1-2; no firm D call. The germline V and J ends were trimmed by 6 bases and 7 bases, with 18 bases remaining between them. The CDR3 sequence is 14 residues long. The V gene's germline CDR1 is SNHLY and CDR2 FYNNEI. CDR3 protein: CASRSGSWTRGYTF. The CDR3 nucleotides are TGTGCCAGCAGGAGTGGTTCGTGGACGCGTGGCTACACCTTC.

The chain couples TRBV30 to TRBJ1-2; no reliable D call. CDR3 length equals 13 residues. Germline V gene sequence: CDR1 GTSNPN, CDR2 SVGIG (reference sequence). V shed 2 bases and J shed 2 bases, with 9 bases lying between them. The CDR3 is CAWSRSENYGYTF. CDR3 coding DNA: TGTGCCTGGAGTAGATCGGAAAACTATGGCTACACCTTC. The full variable domain, completed using reference TRBV30 and TRBJ1-2, is SQTIHQWPATLVQPVGSPLSLECTVEGTSNPNLYWYRQAAGRGLQLLFYSVGIGQISSEVPQNLSASRPQDRQFILSSKKLLLSDSGFYLCAWSRSENYGYTFGSGTRLTVV.

CDR3 region: CASRKPGRRNTEAFF. The CDR3 DNA reads TGTGCCAGCAGAAAACCGGGACGCAGAAACACTGAAGCTTTCTTT. The chain uses TRBV28 and TRBJ1-1; weak D call: TRBD1 (5 bases). The V and J ends lost 6 bases and 2 bases respectively, with 16 bases between them. Per the germline V gene, CDR1 is MDHEN and CDR2 is SYDVKM. The CDR3 spans 15 residues.

In its sample, this clone was seen a few times. CDR3 residues: CASSLEQGMETQYF. CDR3 DNA: TGTGCCAGCAGCTTAGAACAGGGCATGGAGACCCAGTACTTC. The J gene is TRBJ2-5, the V gene TRBV7-7; perhaps TRBD1 as D (6 bases). Germline CDR1 and CDR2: SSHAT and FNYEAQ (reference sequence). Trimming removed 1 base at V and 5 bases at J, with 11 bases between. This CDR3 spans 14 amino acids.

The V and J genes are TRBV4-1 and TRBJ1-1; D not resolved. CDR3 length: 13 residues. The V end was cut by 1 base, the J end by 5 bases, with 8 bases between. Germline values: CDR1 MGHRA, CDR2 YSYEKL. For the CDR3, the DNA is TGCGCCAGCAGCCAAGGCGTGGGTACTGAAGCTTTCTTT. Protein product: CASSQGVGTEAFF.

This clone was counted a few times. Within the sample, other DNA sequences also encode this same CDR3. The chain combines TRBV28 with TRBJ2-7; no definite D call. Per the germline V gene, CDR1 is MDHEN and CDR2 is SYDVKM. The V and J ends lost 5 bases and 2 bases respectively, with 7 bases between them. The CDR3 totals 12 residues. This CDR3 reads CASSPLTYEQYF. In nucleotides, the CDR3 is TGTGCCAGCAGTCCTCTGACCTACGAGCAGTACTTC.

The rearrangement joins TRBV15 to TRBJ1-6, with D uncertain. The CDR3 has 15 amino acids. Germline CDR1 is LNHNV and CDR2 is YYDKDF (reference sequence). With 2 bases removed from V and 9 bases from J, the gap between germline ends came to 14 bases. CDR3 nucleotide sequence: TGTGCCACCAGCAGAAGGGCGTCCACCCTTTCACCCCTCCACTTT. This encodes CATSRRASTLSPLHF.

The chain is built from TRBV7-7 and TRBJ2-1; 13 nucleotides align to TRBD2. CDR1 and CDR2 from the germline V gene are SSHAT and FNYEAQ (reference sequence). The CDR3 length is 15 residues. V dropped 4 bases and J dropped 8; count of bases not matched to a gene: 5. This CDR3 reads CASSSGTSGIYEQFF. CDR3 DNA sequence: TGTGCCAGCAGCTCCGGGACTAGCGGGATCTATGAGCAGTTCTTC.

The rearrangement links TRBV9 to TRBJ2-2, with D possibly TRBD1 on 6 matching bases. Per the germline V gene, CDR1 is SGDLS and CDR2 is YYNGEE. CDR3 length: 15 amino acids. Trimming left V 4 bases short and J 0 bases short, with 10 bases between. Here the CDR3 DNA reads TGTGCCAGCAGCCCGGACAGTTCGAACACCGGGGAGCTGTTTTTT. It is translated as CASSPDSSNTGELFF.

This clone appeared a few times. V is TRBV29-1 and J is TRBJ2-3; D is undetermined. This CDR3 spans 13 amino acids. Germline loops: CDR1 SQVTM, CDR2 ANQGSEA. The CDR3 region has the DNA TGCACCACCCGACGGATTGGGGCAGATACGCAGTATTTT. Encoded protein: CTTRRIGADTQYF.